The TCR beta chain described here comes from a study of cytomegalovirus exposure and HLA in healthy donors. V lost 5 bases to trimming and J lost 3 bases; unmatched junction nucleotides: 5. Germline V gene lookup returns CDR1 LNHDA and CDR2 SQIVND (reference sequence). The CDR3 loop spans 15 amino acids. A few counts support this clone. A multiplex PCR was run with 60 Vbeta primers and 13 Jbeta primers. How the authors handled the data: An analysis performed later counted 60 million to 90 million unique TCR beta chains (around 11 million of them shared). The assay was immunoSEQ multiplex PCR, and TCRdb's table has in-frame clones only and misses some. That table supplies the V and J calls and clone size; D and trimming were determined from the DNA. The sample gives approximately 150,000 clones, roughly three quarters of which show up once; 4.7% is in the top ten.

This chain joins TRBV19 and TRBJ2-3; TRBD1 aligns across 10 bases. The TCR sequence derives from a man younger than 35 in good health and CMV-seropositive. Sample: PBMCs. CDR3 loop: CASSPRQGATDTQYF. In DNA form, the CDR3 reads TGTGCCAGTAGTCCCCGACAGGGGGCAACAGATACGCAGTATTTT.